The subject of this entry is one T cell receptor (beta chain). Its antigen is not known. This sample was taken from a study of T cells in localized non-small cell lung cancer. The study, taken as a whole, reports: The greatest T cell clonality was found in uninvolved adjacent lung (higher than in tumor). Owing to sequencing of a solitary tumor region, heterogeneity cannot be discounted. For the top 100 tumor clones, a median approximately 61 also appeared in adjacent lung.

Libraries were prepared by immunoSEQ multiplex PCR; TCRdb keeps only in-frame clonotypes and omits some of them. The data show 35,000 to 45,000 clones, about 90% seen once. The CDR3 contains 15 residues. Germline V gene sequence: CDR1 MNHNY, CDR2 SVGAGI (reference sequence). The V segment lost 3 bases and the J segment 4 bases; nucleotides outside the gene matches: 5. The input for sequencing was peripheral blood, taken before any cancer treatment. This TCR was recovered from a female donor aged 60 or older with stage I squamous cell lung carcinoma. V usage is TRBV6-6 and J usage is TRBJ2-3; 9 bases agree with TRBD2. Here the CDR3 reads CASSYSGRSSDTQYF. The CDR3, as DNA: TGTGCCAGCAGTTATAGCGGGAGAAGCTCAGATACGCAGTATTTT.